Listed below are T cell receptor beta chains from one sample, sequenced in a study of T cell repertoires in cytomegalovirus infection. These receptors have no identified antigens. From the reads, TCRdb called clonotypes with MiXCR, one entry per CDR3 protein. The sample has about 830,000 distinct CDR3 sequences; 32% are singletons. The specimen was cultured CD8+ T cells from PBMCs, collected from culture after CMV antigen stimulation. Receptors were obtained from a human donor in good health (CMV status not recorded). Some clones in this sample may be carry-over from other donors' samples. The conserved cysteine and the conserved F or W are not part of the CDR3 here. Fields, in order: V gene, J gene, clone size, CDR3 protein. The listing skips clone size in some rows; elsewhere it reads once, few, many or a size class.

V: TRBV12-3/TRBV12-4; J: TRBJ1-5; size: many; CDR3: ASGGGEIQH
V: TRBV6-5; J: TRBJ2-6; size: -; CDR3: VSSPRDRSFGANVLT
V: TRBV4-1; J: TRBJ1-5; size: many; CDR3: ASSQAAYQPQH
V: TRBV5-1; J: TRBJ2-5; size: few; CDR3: ASSYDSRDNQETQY
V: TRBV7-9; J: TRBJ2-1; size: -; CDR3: ASSLEVWGGEF
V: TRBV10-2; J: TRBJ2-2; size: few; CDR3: ASKAASGATGELF
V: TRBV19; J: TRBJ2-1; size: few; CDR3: ASSTWDRGNEQF
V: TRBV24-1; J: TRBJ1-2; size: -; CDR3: ATSDPGQGANYGYT
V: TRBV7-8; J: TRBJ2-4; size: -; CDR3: ASSSGGAKNIQY
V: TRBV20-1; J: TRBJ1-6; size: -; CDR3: SARPREANNNSPLR
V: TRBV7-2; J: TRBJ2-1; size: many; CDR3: ASSLRGREQF
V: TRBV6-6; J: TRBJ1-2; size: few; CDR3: ASSYSSRGLPGYT
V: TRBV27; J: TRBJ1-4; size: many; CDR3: ASSLMRGTNEKLF
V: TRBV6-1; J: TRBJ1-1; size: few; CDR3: ASPGAAEAF
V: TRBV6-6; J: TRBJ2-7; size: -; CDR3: ASSSWGGDSYEQY
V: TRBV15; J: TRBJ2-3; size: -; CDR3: ATSRTSGRVDTQY
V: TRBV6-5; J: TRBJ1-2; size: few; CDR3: ATLSGYGYT
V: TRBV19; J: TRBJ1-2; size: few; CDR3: ASSIQIGGVYGYT
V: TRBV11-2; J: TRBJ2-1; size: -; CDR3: ASSWTLLVDTDYNEQF
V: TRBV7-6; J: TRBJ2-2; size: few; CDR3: ASSPRGLGELF
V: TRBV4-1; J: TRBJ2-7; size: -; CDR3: ASSQDNPGQTLGEQY
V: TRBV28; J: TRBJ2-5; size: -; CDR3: ASSFRGLAQETQY
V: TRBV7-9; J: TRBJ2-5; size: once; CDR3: VSSLDHPRMDRNKETQY
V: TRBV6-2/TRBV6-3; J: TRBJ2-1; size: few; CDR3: ASSLQGFQYNEQF
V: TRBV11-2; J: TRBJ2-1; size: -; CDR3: ASSWGQTPYNEQF
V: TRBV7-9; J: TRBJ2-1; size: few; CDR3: ASSPGLAGGPAYNEQF
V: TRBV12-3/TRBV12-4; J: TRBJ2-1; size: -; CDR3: ASSSRHDEQF
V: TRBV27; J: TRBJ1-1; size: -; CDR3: ASGPLNTEAF